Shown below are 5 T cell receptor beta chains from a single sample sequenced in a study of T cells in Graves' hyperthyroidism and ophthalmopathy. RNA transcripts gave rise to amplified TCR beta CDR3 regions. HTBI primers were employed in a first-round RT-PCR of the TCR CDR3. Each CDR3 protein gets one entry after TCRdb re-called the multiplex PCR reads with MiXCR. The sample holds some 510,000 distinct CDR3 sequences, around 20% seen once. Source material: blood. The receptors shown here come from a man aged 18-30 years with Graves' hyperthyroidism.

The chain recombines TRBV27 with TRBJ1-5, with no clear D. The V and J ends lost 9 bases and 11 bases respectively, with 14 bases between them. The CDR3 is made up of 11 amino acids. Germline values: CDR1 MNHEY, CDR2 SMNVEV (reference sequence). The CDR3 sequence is CARISVEAQHF. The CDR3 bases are TGTGCCAGAATATCCGTTGAGGCCCAGCATTTT.

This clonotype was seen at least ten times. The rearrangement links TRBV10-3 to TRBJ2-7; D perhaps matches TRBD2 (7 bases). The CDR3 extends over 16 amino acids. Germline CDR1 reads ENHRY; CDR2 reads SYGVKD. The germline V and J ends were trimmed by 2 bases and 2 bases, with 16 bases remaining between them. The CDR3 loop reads CAISENPGGVTYEQYF. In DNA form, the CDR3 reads TGTGCCATCAGTGAGAACCCGGGGGGCGTAACCTACGAGCAGTACTTC.

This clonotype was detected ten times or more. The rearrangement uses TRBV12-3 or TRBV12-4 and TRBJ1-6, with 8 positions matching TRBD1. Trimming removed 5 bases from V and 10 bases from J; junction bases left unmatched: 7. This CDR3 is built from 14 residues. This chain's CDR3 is CASSAGQGESPLHF. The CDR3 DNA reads TGTGCCAGCAGTGCCGGACAGGGAGAGTCACCCCTCCACTTT.

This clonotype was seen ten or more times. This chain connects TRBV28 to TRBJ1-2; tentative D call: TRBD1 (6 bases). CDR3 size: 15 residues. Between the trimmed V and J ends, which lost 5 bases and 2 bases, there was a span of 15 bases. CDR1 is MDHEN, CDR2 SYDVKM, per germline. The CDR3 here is CASSHRGAGNYGYTF. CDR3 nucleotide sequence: TGTGCCAGCAGTCACCGGGGGGCCGGAAACTATGGCTACACCTTC.

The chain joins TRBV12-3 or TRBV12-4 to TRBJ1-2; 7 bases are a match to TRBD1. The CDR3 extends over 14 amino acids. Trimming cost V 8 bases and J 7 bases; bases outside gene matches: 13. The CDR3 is CASQGGSLMRGYTF. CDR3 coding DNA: TGTGCCAGCCAAGGGGGCAGCCTAATGCGTGGCTACACCTTC.